The clone carrying this TCR beta chain occurred once. The antigen is undetermined. Trimming removed 3 bases from V and 0 bases from J; junction bases left unmatched: 7. Per germline, CDR1 ENHRY and CDR2 SYGVKD. This CDR3 comprises 16 residues. A sample-barcoded 5' primer and a J-beta primer mix were used in a second PCR of roughly 6 to 11 cycles. Every cDNA molecule bore a tag from a template-switch adaptor containing 12 random nucleotides. TCRdb used MiXCR to reprocess the 5' RACE reads, holding one entry per CDR3 protein. The table has 600,000 or so distinct CDR3 sequences, around 48% seen once. This specimen belongs to a study of blood T cells in healthy people across ages. Study findings and constraints: Higher diversity and more naive CD4+ cells were features of long-lived donors, compared to aged donors.

Approximately 9.2 milliliters was the volume of peripheral blood drawn from each donor. Whenever a sample was processed, at least 6 million PBMCs were isolated. The chain has TRBV10-3 and TRBJ2-7, with 8 bases identical to TRBD1. The receptor comes from a man aged 80 or over in good health. Specimen: blood. The CDR3, as DNA: TGTGCCATCAGTGAAACAGGGGGAACATTCTCCTACGAGCAGTACTTC. It translates to CAISETGGTFSYEQYF.